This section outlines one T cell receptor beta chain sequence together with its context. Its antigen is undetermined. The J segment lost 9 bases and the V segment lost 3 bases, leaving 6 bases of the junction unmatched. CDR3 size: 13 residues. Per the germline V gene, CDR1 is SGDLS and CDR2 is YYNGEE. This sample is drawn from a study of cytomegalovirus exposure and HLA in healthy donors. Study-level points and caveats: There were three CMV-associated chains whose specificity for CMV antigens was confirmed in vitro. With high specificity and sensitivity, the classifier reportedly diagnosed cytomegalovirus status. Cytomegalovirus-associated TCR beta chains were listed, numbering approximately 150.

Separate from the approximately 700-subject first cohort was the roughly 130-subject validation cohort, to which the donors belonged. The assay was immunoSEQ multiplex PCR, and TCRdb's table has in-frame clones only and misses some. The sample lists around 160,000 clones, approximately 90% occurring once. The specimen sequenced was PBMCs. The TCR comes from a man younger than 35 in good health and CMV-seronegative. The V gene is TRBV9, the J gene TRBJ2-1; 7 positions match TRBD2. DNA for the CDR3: TGTGCCAGCAGCGGAACTAGCGTGGGTGAGCAGTTCTTC. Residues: CASSGTSVGEQFF. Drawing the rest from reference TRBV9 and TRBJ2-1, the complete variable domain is DSGVTQTPKHLITATGQRVTLRCSPRSGDLSVYWYQQSLDQGLQFLIQYYNGEERAKGNILERFSAQQFPDLHSELNLSSLELGDSALYFCASSGTSVGEQFFGPGTRLTVL.